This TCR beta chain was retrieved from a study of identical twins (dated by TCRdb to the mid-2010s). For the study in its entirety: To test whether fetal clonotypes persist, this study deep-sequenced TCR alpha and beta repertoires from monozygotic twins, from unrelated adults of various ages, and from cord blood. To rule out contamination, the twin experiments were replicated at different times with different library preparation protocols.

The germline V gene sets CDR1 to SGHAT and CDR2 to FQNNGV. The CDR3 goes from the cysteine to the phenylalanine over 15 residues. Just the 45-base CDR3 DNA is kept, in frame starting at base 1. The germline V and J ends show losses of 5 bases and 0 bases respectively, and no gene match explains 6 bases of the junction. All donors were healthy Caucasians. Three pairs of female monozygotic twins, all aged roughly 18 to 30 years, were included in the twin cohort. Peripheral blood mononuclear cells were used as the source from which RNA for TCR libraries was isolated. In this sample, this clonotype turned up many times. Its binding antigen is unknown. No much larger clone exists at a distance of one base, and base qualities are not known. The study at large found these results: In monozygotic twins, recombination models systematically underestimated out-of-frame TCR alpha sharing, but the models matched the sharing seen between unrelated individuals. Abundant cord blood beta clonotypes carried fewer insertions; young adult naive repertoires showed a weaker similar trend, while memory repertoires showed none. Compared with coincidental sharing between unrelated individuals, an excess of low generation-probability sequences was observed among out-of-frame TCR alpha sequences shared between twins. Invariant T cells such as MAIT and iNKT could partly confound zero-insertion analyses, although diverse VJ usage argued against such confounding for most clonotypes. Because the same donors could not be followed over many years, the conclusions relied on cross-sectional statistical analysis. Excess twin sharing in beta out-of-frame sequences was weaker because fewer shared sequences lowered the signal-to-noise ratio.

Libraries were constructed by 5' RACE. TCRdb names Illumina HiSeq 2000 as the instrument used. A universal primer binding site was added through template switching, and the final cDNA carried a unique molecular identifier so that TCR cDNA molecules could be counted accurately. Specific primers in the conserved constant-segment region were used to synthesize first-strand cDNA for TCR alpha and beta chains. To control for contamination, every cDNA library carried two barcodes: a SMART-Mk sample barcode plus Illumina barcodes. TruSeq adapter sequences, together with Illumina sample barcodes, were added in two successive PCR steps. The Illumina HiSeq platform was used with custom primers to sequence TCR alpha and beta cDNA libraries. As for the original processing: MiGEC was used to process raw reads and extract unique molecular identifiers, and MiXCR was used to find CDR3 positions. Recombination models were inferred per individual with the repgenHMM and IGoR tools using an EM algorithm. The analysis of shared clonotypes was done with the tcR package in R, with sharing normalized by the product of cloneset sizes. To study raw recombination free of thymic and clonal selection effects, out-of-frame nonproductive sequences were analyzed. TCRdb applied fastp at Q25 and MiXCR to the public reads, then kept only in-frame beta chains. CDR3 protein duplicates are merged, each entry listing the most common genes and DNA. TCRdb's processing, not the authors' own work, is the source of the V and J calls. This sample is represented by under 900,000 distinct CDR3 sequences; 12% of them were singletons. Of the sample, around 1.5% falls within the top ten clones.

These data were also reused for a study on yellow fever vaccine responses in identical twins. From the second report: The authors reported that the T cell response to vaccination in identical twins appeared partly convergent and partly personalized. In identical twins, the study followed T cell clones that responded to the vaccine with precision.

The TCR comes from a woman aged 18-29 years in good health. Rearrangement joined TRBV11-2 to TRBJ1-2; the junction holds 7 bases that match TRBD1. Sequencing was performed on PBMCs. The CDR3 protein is CASSPLDRANYGYTF. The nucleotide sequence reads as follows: TGTGCCAGCAGCCCCCTCGACAGGGCTAACTATGGCTACACCTTC. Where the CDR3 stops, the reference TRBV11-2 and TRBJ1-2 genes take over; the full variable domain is EAGVAQSPRYKIIEKRQSVAFWCNPISGHATLYWYQQILGQGPKLLIQFQNNGVVDDSQLPKDRFSAERLKGVDSTLKIQPAKLEDSAVYLCASSPLDRANYGYTFGSGTRLTVV.